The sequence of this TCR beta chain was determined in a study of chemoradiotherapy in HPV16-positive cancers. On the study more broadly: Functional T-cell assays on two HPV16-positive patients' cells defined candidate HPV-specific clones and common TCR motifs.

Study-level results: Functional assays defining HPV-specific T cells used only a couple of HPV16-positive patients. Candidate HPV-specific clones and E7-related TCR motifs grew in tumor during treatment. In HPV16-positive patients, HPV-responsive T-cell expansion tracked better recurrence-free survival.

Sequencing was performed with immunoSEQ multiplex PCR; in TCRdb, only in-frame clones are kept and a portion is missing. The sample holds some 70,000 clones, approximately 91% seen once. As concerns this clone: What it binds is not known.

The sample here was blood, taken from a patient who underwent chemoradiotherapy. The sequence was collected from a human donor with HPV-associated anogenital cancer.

CDR3 in DNA: TGTGCCAGCAGCCAAGATAACGGGGTAGATACGCAGTATTTT. It specifies CASSQDNGVDTQYF. The chain joins TRBV4-2 to TRBJ2-3; a possible D gene is TRBD2 (5 bases). The CDR3 runs 14 residues. The V gene lost 0 bases and the J gene lost 5 bases, with 9 bases spanning the gap. CDR1 and CDR2 from the germline V gene are LGHNA and YNFKEQ.